These 16 T cell receptor beta chains share one sample of origin, sequenced in a study of T cells after yellow fever vaccination. TCRdb independently ran MiXCR on the 5' RACE reads; one entry per CDR3 protein. The table lists some 290,000 distinct CDR3 sequences, approximately 11% of them singletons, with about 3.5% in the top ten. The material was CD4+ T cells sorted from PBMCs, obtained 45 days after the yellow fever booster vaccination. The origin of the receptors is a man younger than 35 who received the YFV17D yellow fever vaccine.

This clonotype was recorded a few times. The genes are TRBV5-8 and TRBJ1-5; TRBD1 might be the D (5 bases). The germline CDR1 and CDR2 sequences are SGHTS and YDEGEE. The V gene lost 4 bases and the J gene lost 3 bases, with 11 bases spanning the gap. The CDR3 has 14 amino acids. The CDR3 is CASSPDNVNQPQHF. In nucleotides, the CDR3 is TGTGCCAGCAGCCCGGACAACGTCAATCAGCCCCAGCATTTT.

This rearrangement joins TRBV9 to TRBJ2-3; tentative D call: TRBD2 (5 bases). CDR1 is SGDLS and CDR2 is YYNGEE in the germline V gene. The germline V and J ends were trimmed by 5 bases and 0 bases, with 10 bases remaining between them. This CDR3 comprises 14 residues. The CDR3 reads CASSGRTSTDTQYF. DNA of the CDR3: TGTGCCAGCAGTGGAAGGACTAGCACAGATACGCAGTATTTT.

The V call is TRBV11-2, the J call TRBJ2-6; 7 bases agree with TRBD1. V gave up 5 bases and J gave up 0 bases; unmatched junction bases: 10. This CDR3 is built from 18 residues. Per the germline V gene, CDR1 is SGHAT and CDR2 is FQNNGV. CDR3 sequence (DNA): TGTGCCAGCAGCCAACCCGGTGCAGGGGGCTCTGGGGCCAACGTCCTGACTTTC. Encoded protein: CASSQPGAGGSGANVLTF.

The table lists this clonotype with a few counts. The rearrangement uses TRBV4-1 and TRBJ1-6; no clear D. CDR1 is MGHRA and CDR2 is YSYEKL in the germline V gene. The ends were cut back, 0 bases at V and 10 bases at J, with 10 bases in the middle. The CDR3 covers 14 residues. The DNA of the CDR3 is TGCGCCAGCAGCCAAGACAGGCTAGCGTCACCCCTCCACTTT. The encoded protein is CASSQDRLASPLHF.

This clonotype was detected many times. The chain links TRBV11-3 to TRBJ1-1, with D perhaps matching TRBD1 (6 bases). The germline V gene encodes CDR1 SGHNT and CDR2 YENEEA. Trimming left V 5 bases short and J 2 bases short, with 24 bases between. The CDR3 totals 18 residues. CDR3 bases: TGTGCCAGCAGCCGCCCGGTCGACAGGTCGGGGACTAACACTGAAGCTTTCTTT. Translating gives CASSRPVDRSGTNTEAFF.

The V and J genes are TRBV6-5 and TRBJ1-2, with TRBD1 matching over 7 bases. The CDR3 consists of 15 residues. Germline V gene data show CDR1 as MNHEY and CDR2 as SVGAGI. With 4 bases clipped from V and 4 bases from J, the junction kept 9 bases outside the gene matches. The CDR3 nucleotides are TGTGCCAGCAGTTCACCAGGGACAGCCGGCTATGGCTACACCTTC. It specifies CASSSPGTAGYGYTF.

This clonotype has a handful of counts. The chain carries TRBV5-1 and TRBJ1-3, with D unresolved. The CDR3 length is 15 residues. The germline V and J ends were trimmed by 1 base and 0 bases, with 8 bases remaining between them. From germline, CDR1 is SGHRS and CDR2 YFSETQ. In nucleotides, the CDR3 is TGCGCCAGCAGCTTGATGGGCTACTCTGGAAACACCATATATTTT. Translated: CASSLMGYSGNTIYF.

This clonotype was counted ten times or more. The V and J genes are TRBV3-1 and TRBJ1-2; 9 bases agree with TRBD1. V lost 4 bases, J lost 8 bases, and 14 bases stayed unmatched. Germline CDR1 LGHDT, CDR2 YNNKEL (reference sequence). CDR3 length equals 16 residues. The CDR3 loop is CASSLSTAQGARGYTF. The CDR3 nucleotides are TGTGCCAGCAGCCTTAGTACCGCACAGGGGGCCAGAGGCTACACCTTC.

In its sample, this clonotype was seen a few times. This sequence joins TRBV9 and TRBJ2-1; 9 bases match TRBD1. There are 13 residues in the CDR3. From germline, CDR1 is SGDLS and CDR2 YYNGEE. The J segment lost 6 bases and the V segment lost 3 bases, leaving 1 base of the junction unmatched. CDR3 in DNA: TGTGCCAGCAGCGGGGACAGGGTCAATGAGCAGTTCTTC. As protein: CASSGDRVNEQFF.

This clonotype showed up just a few times. The rearrangement joins TRBV28 to TRBJ2-3, with D unresolved. This CDR3 spans 13 amino acids. The V gene lost 3 bases and the J gene lost 6 bases, with 10 bases spanning the gap. Germline assignment: CDR1 MDHEN and CDR2 SYDVKM. In nucleotides, the CDR3 is TGTGCCAGCAGTTTGCCAGCCTTGGATACGCAGTATTTT. This gives the protein CASSLPALDTQYF.

This clonotype appeared a few times. The V call is TRBV20-1, the J call TRBJ1-4; D unresolved. In germline, CDR1 is DFQATT, CDR2 SNEGSKA (reference sequence). V gave up 4 bases and J gave up 0 bases, with 12 bases separating them. The CDR3 extends over 15 amino acids. Here the CDR3 reads CSATLHSSTNEKLFF. For the CDR3, the DNA is TGCAGTGCTACTCTTCACTCCTCAACTAATGAAAAACTGTTTTTT.

This clonotype appeared many times. This rearrangement joins TRBV10-3 to TRBJ2-3; a possible D gene is TRBD1 (6 bases). Germline V gene data show CDR1 as ENHRY and CDR2 as SYGVKD. CDR3 length: 13 residues. The V gene lost 11 bases and the J gene lost 1 base, with 13 bases spanning the gap. For the CDR3, the DNA is TGTGCCGTTAGGGACACAGGCACAGATACGCAGTATTTT. As protein: CAVRDTGTDTQYF.

V gene TRBV30 combines with J gene TRBJ2-7; 7 nucleotides agree with TRBD1. The CDR3 runs 16 residues. V shed 5 bases and J 7 bases; nucleotides not matched to a gene: 20. Looked up from germline, CDR1 is GTSNPN and CDR2 is SVGIG (reference sequence). CDR3 amino acids: CAWQRGQVNDLGEQYF. Written as DNA, the CDR3 is TGTGCCTGGCAGAGAGGACAGGTCAATGATTTGGGGGAGCAGTACTTC.

This clonotype has more than one count but fewer than ten. The rearrangement links TRBV19 to TRBJ2-2, with D possibly being TRBD1 (6 bases). The CDR3 loop spans 17 amino acids. Germline CDR1 and CDR2: LNHDA and SQIVND (reference sequence). The V gene lost 3 bases and the J gene lost 1 base, with 15 bases spanning the gap. As DNA, the CDR3 is TGTGCCAGTAGTATTGCCGGGACAAGCTTGAACACCGGGGAGCTGTTTTTT. This sequence encodes CASSIAGTSLNTGELFF.

This clonotype has more than one count but fewer than ten. V gene TRBV24-1 combines with J gene TRBJ2-1; D might be TRBD1 (7 bases). The germline V gene encodes CDR1 KGHDR and CDR2 SFDVKD. Between the trimmed V and J ends, which lost 2 bases and 5 bases, there was a span of 18 bases. CDR3 length: 17 amino acids. Written as DNA, the CDR3 is TGTGCCACCAGTGATTGGACAGGCCATGGGGGGAACAATGAGCAGTTCTTC. Amino acids: CATSDWTGHGGNNEQFF.

This clonotype was counted at least ten times. This sequence joins TRBV7-2 and TRBJ2-3; D gene uncertain. Trimming removed 4 bases at V and 2 bases at J, with 7 bases between. CDR1 and CDR2 (germline): SGHTA, FQGNSA. This CDR3 comprises 13 residues. The CDR3 DNA follows: TGTGCCAGCAGCTCACTTGCCACAGATACGCAGTATTTT. Amino acid sequence: CASSSLATDTQYF.